This T cell receptor beta chain was retrieved from a study of glioma-infiltrating T cells. As concerns this clonotype: Its target is unknown.

Study-wide findings and caveats: Very few CDR3 sequences were shared between tissue and blood.

Losses at the gene ends were 7 bases for V and 10 bases for J; bases not matched to a gene: 13. Germline-derived CDR1 and CDR2 are SGHTA and FQGNSA. The CDR3 is 16 residues long. Using RNA template, CDR3s of TCR alpha and beta were amplified with iRepertoire arm-PCR. Input was roughly 100-450 ng of tissue mRNA or PBMC total RNA. TCRdb re-analysed the multiplex PCR reads in MiXCR, keeping a single row per CDR3 protein. The data show about 110,000 distinct CDR3 sequences, 20% to 30% seen once. The chain links TRBV7-2 to TRBJ2-1, with 13 nucleotides matching TRBD2. The sequence came from a human donor with low-grade glioma or glioblastoma, undergoing nonglioma brain surgery, or in good health (not recorded which). Sample: glioma tissue, nonneoplastic brain tissue, or PBMCs (not recorded which). CDR3 residues: CASIQPTSGGAGEQFF. The CDR3 nucleotides are TGTGCCAGCATCCAACCTACTAGCGGGGGGGCAGGGGAGCAGTTCTTC.